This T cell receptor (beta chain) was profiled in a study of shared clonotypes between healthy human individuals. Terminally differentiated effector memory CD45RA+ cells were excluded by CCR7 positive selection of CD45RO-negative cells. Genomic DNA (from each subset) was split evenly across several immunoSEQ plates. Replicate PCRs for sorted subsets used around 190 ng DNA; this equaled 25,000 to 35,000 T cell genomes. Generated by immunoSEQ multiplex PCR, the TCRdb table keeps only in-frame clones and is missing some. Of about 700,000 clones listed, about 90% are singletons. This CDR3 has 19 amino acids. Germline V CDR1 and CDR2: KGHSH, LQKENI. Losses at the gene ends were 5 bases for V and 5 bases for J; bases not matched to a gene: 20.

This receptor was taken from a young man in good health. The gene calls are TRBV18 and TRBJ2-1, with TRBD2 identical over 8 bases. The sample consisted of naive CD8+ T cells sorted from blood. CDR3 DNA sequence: TGTGCCAGCTCAACCGGGACTAGGGGGGGTTTGGCTCCTGACAATGAGCAGTTCTTC. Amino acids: CASSTGTRGGLAPDNEQFF.